A single sample gave rise to the 19 T cell receptor beta chains below, sequenced in a study of blood T cell repertoires in COVID-19. This table comes from immunoSEQ multiplex PCR, and its TCRdb copy is limited to in-frame clones, with some not included. The repertoire holds 300,000 to 450,000 clones, with 70% to 90% as singletons. The sample was peripheral blood. These receptors originate from a woman between 25 and 40 years old with COVID-19, enrolled during active disease.

CDR3 coding DNA: TGCGCCAGCAGCCAGCGACAGGGGAGGCTTGGCTACACCTTC. It codes for CASSQRQGRLGYTF. The chain recombines TRBV4-3 with TRBJ1-2; 8 bases match TRBD1. The CDR3 length is 14 residues. Per the germline V gene, CDR1 is LGHNA and CDR2 is YSLEER. V shed 3 bases and J 7 bases; nucleotides not matched to a gene: 7.

The chain carries TRBV5-4 and TRBJ2-7, with no clear D. This CDR3 spans 11 amino acids. In germline, CDR1 is SGHNT, CDR2 YYREEE (reference sequence). With 4 bases removed from V and 2 bases from J, the gap between germline ends came to 4 bases. CDR3 residues: CASSGPYEQYV. For the CDR3, the DNA is TGTGCCAGCAGCGGCCCCTACGAGCAGTACGTC.

This clone was counted only a few times. The V and J genes are TRBV6-5 and TRBJ1-4; 9 positions agree with TRBD1. CDR3 length: 15 residues. Germline assignment: CDR1 MNHEY and CDR2 SVGAGI. V was pared by 6 bases and J by 7 bases, with 9 bases of the junction left unmatched. The CDR3 loop is CASRPGTGLGEKLFF. The CDR3 bases are TGTGCCAGCAGGCCGGGGACAGGGCTGGGTGAAAAACTGTTTTTT.

The rearrangement links TRBV19 to TRBJ2-5; TRBD1 matches 8 bases. With V trimmed by 3 bases and J by 5 bases, 5 bases remained unmatched. The germline gives CDR1 LNHDA, CDR2 SQIVND (reference sequence). The CDR3 has 14 residues. DNA of the CDR3: TGTGCCAGTAGTATCCAGGGGGCAGGGGAGACCCAGTACTTC. Its protein product is CASSIQGAGETQYF.

CDR3 sequence: CASSLYGGGAGEQFF. CDR3 DNA: TGTGCCAGCAGTTTATATGGCGGGGGGGCTGGTGAGCAGTTCTTC. The gene calls are TRBV27 and TRBJ2-1, with 9 bases matching TRBD2. With V trimmed by 1 base and J by 9 bases, 7 bases remained unmatched. Germline values: CDR1 MNHEY, CDR2 SMNVEV (reference sequence). The CDR3 spans 15 residues.

This clone was observed a single time. The rearrangement uses TRBV6-5 and TRBJ1-1; unclear D gene. This CDR3 comprises 11 residues. Germline-derived CDR1 and CDR2 are MNHEY and SVGAGI. V was pared by 11 bases and J by 4 bases, with 11 bases between. CDR3 in amino acids: CASDRGTEAFF. The CDR3, as DNA: TGTGCCTCCGATCGGGGCACTGAAGCTTTCTTT.

The chain recombines TRBV7-2 with TRBJ1-3, with TRBD1 as a possible D gene (6 bases). With 5 bases removed from V and 0 bases from J, the gap between germline ends came to 14 bases. Germline CDR1 reads SGHTA; CDR2 reads FQGNSA. The CDR3 is made up of 16 amino acids. In DNA form, the CDR3 reads TGTGCCAGCAGCCAAGTGACAGGAGTCTCTGGAAACACCATATATTTT. It translates to CASSQVTGVSGNTIYF.

This chain joins TRBV18 and TRBJ2-1; D is unresolved. Germline CDR1 reads KGHSH; CDR2 reads LQKENI. The CDR3 extends over 14 amino acids. The V and J ends lost 2 bases and 2 bases respectively, with 7 bases between them. The CDR3 region has the DNA TGTGCCAGCTCACCATCCGAGGCCTACAATGAGCAGTTCTTC. Translation: CASSPSEAYNEQFF. The full variable domain, with the rest looked up from reference TRBV18 and TRBJ2-1, is NAGVMQNPRHLVRRRGQEARLRCSPMKGHSHVYWYRQLPEEGLKFMVYLQKENIIDESGMPKERFSAEFPKEGPSILRIQQVVRGDSAAYFCASSPSEAYNEQFFGPGTRLTVL.

V gene TRBV24-1 combines with J gene TRBJ2-5; 8 nucleotides align to TRBD1. The CDR3 runs to 15 residues. Germline assignment: CDR1 KGHDR and CDR2 SFDVKD. V was clipped by 4 bases and J by 5 bases; unmatched bases: 8. CDR3 DNA sequence: TGTGCCACCAGTGACCGGGGACAGGCCCCTGAGACCCAGTACTTC. Residues: CATSDRGQAPETQYF.

This clone has a handful of counts. The chain combines TRBV15 with TRBJ1-5; D is perhaps TRBD1 (5 bases). This CDR3 is built from 14 residues. Germline V gene sequence: CDR1 LNHNV, CDR2 YYDKDF (reference sequence). Trimming removed 1 base from V and 5 bases from J, with 9 bases in between. CDR3 in DNA: TGTGCCACCAGCAGAGTAGGGGATTATCAGCCCCAGCATTTT. This sequence encodes CATSRVGDYQPQHF.

The rearrangement uses TRBV7-2 and TRBJ2-1; no definite D call. CDR1 and CDR2 (germline): SGHTA, FQGNSA. With 1 base removed from V and 8 bases from J, the gap between germline ends came to 9 bases. This CDR3 region has 13 residues. The CDR3 is CASSLVSRDEQFF. The CDR3 DNA follows: TGTGCCAGCAGCTTAGTATCGAGAGATGAGCAGTTCTTC.

This clone was observed a handful of times. The gene calls are TRBV10-1 and TRBJ1-1, with D hard to call. The germline gives CDR1 WNHNN, CDR2 SYGVQD (reference sequence). CDR3 length: 13 amino acids. Deletions cut 5 bases from V and 2 bases from J, with 9 bases between. The CDR3 DNA reads TGCGCCAGCAGTTTTGGACTTAACACTGAAGCTTTCTTT. Translating it yields CASSFGLNTEAFF.

With respect to this clone: The same CDR3 can be traced to other DNA sequences in this sample. J is TRBJ1-2 and V is TRBV19; D ambiguous. CDR3 length: 13 residues. The germline CDR1 and CDR2 sequences are LNHDA and SQIVND (reference sequence). The V and J ends lost 6 bases and 2 bases respectively, with 10 bases between them. In nucleotides, the CDR3 is TGTGCCAGTAGCCCGGGAGGGAACTATGGCTACACCTTC. It specifies CASSPGGNYGYTF.

The V gene is TRBV9, the J gene TRBJ2-1, with D possibly TRBD2 on 5 matching bases. V lost 0 bases to trimming and J lost 4 bases, with 8 bases between them. Germline CDR1 reads SGDLS; CDR2 reads YYNGEE. The CDR3 loop spans 14 amino acids. CDR3 sequence: CASSVAGSYNEQFF. For the CDR3, the DNA is TGTGCCAGCAGCGTAGCGGGATCTTACAATGAGCAGTTCTTC. Filled out from reference TRBV9 and TRBJ2-1, the complete variable domain reads DSGVTQTPKHLITATGQRVTLRCSPRSGDLSVYWYQQSLDQGLQFLIQYYNGEERAKGNILERFSAQQFPDLHSELNLSSLELGDSALYFCASSVAGSYNEQFFGPGTRLTVL.

This clone was picked up one time. This chain connects TRBV3-1 (or the pseudogene TRBV3-2) to TRBJ2-1; 9 positions agree with TRBD2. The germline V gene has CDR1 LGHDT and CDR2 YNNKEL (reference sequence). This CDR3 comprises 15 residues. Unmatched junction bases numbered 9, after V lost 3 bases and J lost 9 bases. Here the CDR3 DNA reads TGTGCCAGCAGCCAGGGATCGCGGGGGGGCACTGAGCAGTTCTTC. The encoded protein is CASSQGSRGGTEQFF.

This chain uses TRBV10-2 with TRBJ2-7; 8 positions match TRBD1. Losses at the gene ends were 8 bases for V and 9 bases for J; bases not matched to a gene: 12. Germline-derived CDR1 and CDR2 are WSHSY and SAAADI. CDR3 size: 13 residues. The CDR3 nucleotides read TGCGCCAGCCTACTGGGACAGGCTCGTCCGCAGTACTTC. Its translation is CASLLGQARPQYF.

The rearrangement uses TRBV28 and TRBJ2-3; D is possibly TRBD1 (6 bases). Germline V gene lookup returns CDR1 MDHEN and CDR2 SYDVKM. This CDR3 contains 14 residues. The V gene lost 6 bases and the J gene lost 0 bases, with 10 bases spanning the gap. The CDR3 reads CASSLGASTDTQYF. The DNA of the CDR3 is TGTGCCAGCAGCCTGGGGGCTAGCACAGATACGCAGTATTTT. Together with reference TRBV28 and TRBJ2-3, the CDR3 gives the full variable domain: DVKVTQSSRYLVKRTGEKVFLECVQDMDHENMFWYRQDPGLGLRLIYFSYDVKMKEKGDIPEGYSVSREKKERFSLILESASTNQTSMYLCASSLGASTDTQYFGPGTRLTVL.

This rearrangement joins TRBV5-1 to TRBJ2-1, with a possible D match to TRBD1 (6 bases). Between the trimmed V and J ends, which lost 3 bases and 5 bases, there was a span of 12 bases. Germline V CDR1 and CDR2: SGHRS, YFSETQ. The CDR3 length is 14 residues. The CDR3 spells CASSSDRTDNEQFF. The CDR3 coding sequence is TGCGCCAGCAGCTCTGACCGGACAGACAATGAGCAGTTCTTC.

Written as DNA, the CDR3 is TGTGCCAGCAGCCAAGGACCCTTAGCGGGAAACGTCGCGAGTGAGCAGTTCTTC. Residues: CASSQGPLAGNVASEQFF. The chain couples TRBV3-1 (or the pseudogene TRBV3-2) to TRBJ2-1; 8 bases map to TRBD2. V was clipped by 1 base and J by 9 bases; unmatched bases: 17. The CDR3 length is 18 residues. The germline V gene has CDR1 LGHDT and CDR2 YNNKEL (reference sequence).